Following are 19 T cell receptor beta chains from one sample sequenced in a study of blood T cells in healthy people across ages. Using a J-beta primer mix together with a sample-barcoded 5' primer, a second PCR was run for 7 to 11 cycles. TCRdb re-derived calls from the 5' RACE reads in MiXCR, one entry per CDR3 protein. In the table there are around 1,800,000 distinct CDR3 sequences, approximately 40% of which are singletons. Material: blood. Receptors were obtained from a human donor in good health.

This clonotype occurred once. This chain uses TRBV9 with TRBJ2-5, with D perhaps TRBD2 (5 bases). The CDR3 contains 15 residues. Trimming shortened V by 3 bases and J by 4 bases, and 16 bases separated the two germline ends. Germline CDR1 is SGDLS and CDR2 is YYNGEE. In nucleotides, the CDR3 is TGTGCCAGCAGCGCGCACGAGGGTTTGGTAGAGACCCAGTACTTC. Encoded protein: CASSAHEGLVETQYF.

This clonotype appeared a few times. The CDR3 protein is CASRIRRGTGLNYGYTF. CDR3 coding DNA: TGTGCCAGCAGGATACGCCGGGGGACAGGCTTAAACTATGGCTACACCTTC. The chain uses TRBV28 and TRBJ1-2, with 8 bases matching TRBD1. The CDR3 covers 17 residues. V lost 6 bases, J lost 2 bases, and 14 bases stayed unmatched. Per germline, CDR1 MDHEN and CDR2 SYDVKM.

This chain connects TRBV28 to TRBJ2-3; a possible D gene is TRBD2 (5 bases). Trimming shortened V by 3 bases and J by 6 bases, and 19 bases separated the two germline ends. The CDR3 contains 16 residues. CDR1 MDHEN and CDR2 SYDVKM come from the germline V gene. CDR3 sequence: CASSFIPGTQRDTQYF. The CDR3 coding sequence is TGTGCCAGCAGTTTCATCCCGGGAACACAGAGGGATACGCAGTATTTT.

The chain employs TRBV12-3 or TRBV12-4 and TRBJ1-2; D gene unclear. The V and J ends lost 4 bases and 6 bases respectively, with 15 bases between them. CDR3 size: 14 residues. DNA of the CDR3: TGTGCCAGCAGTTCGAGTGGGTCTTCGCATGGCTACACCTTC. It is translated as CASSSSGSSHGYTF.

The rearrangement links TRBV7-9 to TRBJ1-4, with TRBD1 as a possible D gene (6 bases). CDR3 size: 14 residues. Trimming took off 4 bases at V and 7 bases at J, with 13 bases between the two ends. Germline CDR1 is SEHNR and CDR2 is FQNEAQ (reference sequence). The CDR3 DNA sequence: TGTGCCAGCAGCTGCGAAGGGGGGCTTGAAAAACTGTTTTTT. Its translation: CASSCEGGLEKLFF.

The chain employs TRBV7-2 and TRBJ1-2; D may be TRBD1 (5 bases). The CDR3 runs to 15 residues. The V end lost 1 base, the J end lost 6 bases, and 15 bases lay between the germline ends. Germline V gives CDR1 SGHTA, CDR2 FQGNSA. The chain's CDR3 is CASSLVYWQGHGYTF. CDR3 nucleotides: TGTGCCAGCAGCTTAGTCTATTGGCAGGGACATGGCTACACCTTC.

This chain connects TRBV7-9 to TRBJ2-3; the match to TRBD1 covers 11 bases. V dropped 6 bases and J dropped 2; count of bases not matched to a gene: 7. Germline-derived CDR1 and CDR2 are SEHNR and FQNEAQ (reference sequence). The CDR3 has 16 residues. As DNA, the CDR3 is TGTGCCAGCAGGTTCGGACAGGGGGCTTCCACAGATACGCAGTATTTT. Translating gives CASRFGQGASTDTQYF.

The V gene is TRBV12-3 or TRBV12-4, the J gene TRBJ2-3, with 11 bases identical to TRBD2. The ends lost 3 bases at V and 11 bases at J; junction bases unmatched: 13. The CDR3 extends over 16 amino acids. The DNA of the CDR3 is TGTGCCAGCAGTTTCTGGGGACTAGCGGCCGCTTACGAGCAGTATTTT. It specifies CASSFWGLAAAYEQYF.

The V and J genes are TRBV3-1 and TRBJ2-1; D gene ambiguous. Germline V gene data show CDR1 as LGHDT and CDR2 as YNNKEL (reference sequence). Trimming shortened V by 0 bases and J by 10 bases, and 7 bases separated the two germline ends. This CDR3 comprises 12 residues. CDR3 loop: CASSQDSVEQFF. CDR3 DNA: TGTGCCAGCAGCCAAGATTCGGTCGAGCAGTTCTTC.

This clonotype occurred a few times. The chain uses TRBV5-6 and TRBJ2-3; D possibly corresponds to TRBD1 (6 bases). The CDR3 has 16 amino acids. The ends were cut back, 1 base at V and 4 bases at J, with 16 bases in the middle. The V gene's germline CDR1 is SGHDT and CDR2 YYEEEE. CDR3 residues: CASSLFYRDLSDTQYF. The CDR3 nucleotides are TGTGCCAGCAGCTTGTTCTACAGGGATCTTTCAGATACGCAGTATTTT.

The J gene is TRBJ2-7, the V gene TRBV6-5; 9 bases are a match to TRBD1. The V gene's germline CDR1 is MNHEY and CDR2 SVGAGI. The CDR3 extends over 15 amino acids. With 1 base clipped from V and 5 bases from J, the junction kept 6 bases outside the gene matches. The CDR3 sequence: CASSYLGQGKHEQYF. CDR3 in DNA: TGTGCCAGCAGTTACTTGGGACAGGGTAAACACGAGCAGTACTTC.

This chain uses TRBV6-5 with TRBJ2-3; 12 bases fit TRBD2. Germline values: CDR1 MNHEY, CDR2 SVGAGI. With 1 base clipped from V and 6 bases from J, the junction kept 5 bases outside the gene matches. This CDR3 is 16 amino acids long. In nucleotides, the CDR3 is TGTGCCAGCAGTTACTTGTCTAGCGGGGGGGCGGATACGCAGTATTTT. Its protein product is CASSYLSSGGADTQYF.

This clonotype is a singleton in its sample. The V and J genes are TRBV5-6 and TRBJ1-2; D is perhaps TRBD1 (5 bases). This CDR3 region has 15 residues. V lost 4 bases to trimming and J lost 2 bases, with 15 bases between them. CDR1 is SGHDT and CDR2 is YYEEEE in the germline V gene. As DNA, the CDR3 is TGTGCCAGCAGCCTCCTGACAGACTTAAACTATGGCTACACCTTC. It specifies CASSLLTDLNYGYTF.

This chain links TRBV6-4 with TRBJ2-7; D may be TRBD1 or TRBD2 (6 bases each). CDR1 and CDR2 from the germline V gene are MRHNA and SNTAGT. The CDR3 loop spans 15 amino acids. V lost 4 bases to trimming and J lost 3 bases, with 16 bases between them. The CDR3 region has the DNA TGTGCCAGCAGTGTCAGGGTCAGGGGACTCTACGAGCAGTACTTC. It codes for CASSVRVRGLYEQYF.

This clonotype occurred a few times. The chain links TRBV10-3 to TRBJ2-7, with unresolved D. The CDR3 has 13 amino acids. V was shortened by 6 bases and J by 3 bases, with 12 bases between the two germline ends. Germline assignment: CDR1 ENHRY and CDR2 SYGVKD. CDR3 protein: CAIRASMNYEQYF. CDR3 in DNA: TGTGCCATCAGGGCCTCGATGAACTACGAGCAGTACTTC.

As for this clonotype: Since no conserved phenylalanine or tryptophan closes the CDR3, a read error is the likely cause. J is TRBJ1-2 and V is TRBV4-3; D ambiguous. V was shortened by 1 base and J by 4 bases, with 13 bases between the two germline ends. The germline gives CDR1 LGHNA, CDR2 YSLEER. This CDR3 is 15 amino acids long. CDR3 region: CASSQVKVGGYGYTC. DNA of the CDR3: TGCGCCAGCAGCCAAGTTAAGGTTGGAGGCTATGGCTACACCTGC.

V and J are TRBV29-1 and TRBJ2-5; the match to TRBD1 covers 10 bases. Germline V gene lookup returns CDR1 SQVTM and CDR2 ANQGSEA. The CDR3 extends over 13 amino acids. Unmatched junction bases numbered 12, after V lost 6 bases and J lost 11 bases. The CDR3 DNA sequence: TGCAGCGTCCGAGGACAGGGGGACTACAAGCAGTACTTC. Its protein product is CSVRGQGDYKQYF.

The V gene is TRBV4-2, the J gene TRBJ2-1; D is uncertain. The CDR3 runs to 15 residues. Between the trimmed V and J ends, which lost 4 bases and 2 bases, there was a span of 12 bases. CDR1 is LGHNA, CDR2 YNFKEQ, per germline. CDR3: CASSPRPFAYNEQFF. The DNA for the CDR3 is TGTGCCAGCAGCCCCCGACCCTTCGCCTACAATGAGCAGTTCTTC.

For this clonotype: In this CDR3 the conserved last residue, phenylalanine or tryptophan, is missing, so a read error is likely. The CDR3 DNA reads as TGTGCCAGCAGCTTAGAAGGGGGGATATACGAGCAGTACTAC. Protein: CASSLEGGIYEQYY. This chain connects TRBV7-9 to TRBJ2-7; the D call may be TRBD1 or TRBD2 (6 bases each). This CDR3 spans 14 amino acids. Trimming took off 1 base at V and 4 bases at J, with 11 bases between the two ends. Germline V CDR1 and CDR2: SEHNR, FQNEAQ (reference sequence).